These T cell receptor beta chains were read from a single sample in a study of cytomegalovirus exposure and HLA in healthy donors. Clones were read by immunoSEQ multiplex PCR, and TCRdb kept only the in-frame ones, dropping some. The table shows fewer than 90,000 clones, with 94% occurring only once. Sequencing was done on a sample of PBMCs. The receptors come from a woman between 18 and 30 years old in good health and CMV-seronegative. CDR3s include the opening cysteine and the closing phenylalanine or tryptophan. Each record gives: V gene, J gene, CDR3 protein.

>TRBV2|TRBJ1-2
CASSGGQTNYGYTF
>TRBV6-1|TRBJ1-1
CASMGLNTEAFF
>TRBV28|TRBJ1-2
CASRGTNRDGYTF
>TRBV18|TRBJ2-5
CASSPSSPETQYF
>TRBV2|TRBJ1-4
CASRATGEANEKLFF
>TRBV10-3|TRBJ2-7
CATGVGQGGGPYEQYF
>TRBV29-1|TRBJ1-1
CSADAQGETEAFF
>TRBV7-9|TRBJ2-1
CASSTPGGSQYNEQFF
>TRBV7-9|TRBJ2-5
CASSFPSGGDVFQETQYF
>TRBV27|TRBJ2-5
CASRATQETQYF
>TRBV6-1|TRBJ1-6
CASDPGYSPLHF
>TRBV7-2|TRBJ1-1
CASSPRQGKNTEAFF
>TRBV7-6|TRBJ2-2
CASSLGPIEASGHSNTGELFF
>TRBV5-1|TRBJ2-3
CASSLSGRPTDTQYF
>TRBV19|TRBJ2-7
CASKDGQGSYEQYF
>TRBV28|TRBJ2-1
CASSSPGLALNEQFF
>TRBV4-2|TRBJ2-2
CASSLTPTDHTGELFF
>TRBV28|TRBJ1-4
CASSFRDYEKLFF
>TRBV5-1|TRBJ1-2
CASEEPPNNGYTF
>TRBV7-2|TRBJ2-7
CASRRGGSYEQYF
>TRBV10-1|TRBJ2-2
CASSGGTRGELFF
>TRBV4-1|TRBJ2-1
CASSQDFYNEQFF
>TRBV6-6|TRBJ1-4
CASGGGVNEKLFF
>TRBV5-5|TRBJ2-5
CASSPLGQGVLETQYF
>TRBV7-9|TRBJ2-7
CASSLSETLSYEQYF
>TRBV15|TRBJ2-7
CATSRDGGNYEQYF
>TRBV5-8|TRBJ2-5
CASSQDRGYQETQYF
>TRBV5-4|TRBJ2-1
CASSLLRGWDNEQFF